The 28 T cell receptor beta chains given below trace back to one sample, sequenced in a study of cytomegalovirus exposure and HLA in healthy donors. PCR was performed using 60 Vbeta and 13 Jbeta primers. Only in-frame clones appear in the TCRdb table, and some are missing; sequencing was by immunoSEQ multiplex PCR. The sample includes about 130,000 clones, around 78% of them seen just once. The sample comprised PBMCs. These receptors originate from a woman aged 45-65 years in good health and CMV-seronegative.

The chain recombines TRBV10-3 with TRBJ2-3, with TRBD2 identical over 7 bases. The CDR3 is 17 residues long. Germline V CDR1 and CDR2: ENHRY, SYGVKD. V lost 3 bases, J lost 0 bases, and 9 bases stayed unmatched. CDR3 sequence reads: CAISDPGGSGSTDTQYF. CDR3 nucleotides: TGTGCCATCAGTGACCCGGGAGGTAGCGGGAGCACAGATACGCAGTATTTT.

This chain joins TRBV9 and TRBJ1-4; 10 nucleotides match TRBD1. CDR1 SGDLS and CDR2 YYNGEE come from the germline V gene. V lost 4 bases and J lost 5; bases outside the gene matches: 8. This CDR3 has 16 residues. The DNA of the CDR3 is TGTGCCAGCAGCTCCCGGGACAGGGGACTCAATGAAAAACTGTTTTTT. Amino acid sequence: CASSSRDRGLNEKLFF.

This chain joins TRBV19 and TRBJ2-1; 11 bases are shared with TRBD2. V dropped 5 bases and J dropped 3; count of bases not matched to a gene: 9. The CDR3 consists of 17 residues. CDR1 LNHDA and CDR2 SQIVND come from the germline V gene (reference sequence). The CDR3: CASSLRMGLADYNEQFF. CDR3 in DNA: TGTGCCAGTAGTCTTAGAATGGGACTAGCGGACTACAATGAGCAGTTCTTC.

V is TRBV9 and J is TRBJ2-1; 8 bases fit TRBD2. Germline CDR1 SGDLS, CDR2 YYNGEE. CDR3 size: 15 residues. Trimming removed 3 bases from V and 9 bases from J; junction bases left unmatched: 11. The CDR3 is CASSASGGLRSEQFF. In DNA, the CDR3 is TGTGCCAGCAGCGCCTCGGGAGGGCTCAGAAGTGAGCAGTTCTTC.

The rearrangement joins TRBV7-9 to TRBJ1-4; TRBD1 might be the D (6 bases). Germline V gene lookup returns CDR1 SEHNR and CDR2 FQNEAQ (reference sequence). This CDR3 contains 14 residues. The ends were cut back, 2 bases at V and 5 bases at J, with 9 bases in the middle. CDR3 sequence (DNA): TGTGCCAGCAGCTTACACAGGGAGAATGAAAAACTGTTTTTT. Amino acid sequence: CASSLHRENEKLFF.

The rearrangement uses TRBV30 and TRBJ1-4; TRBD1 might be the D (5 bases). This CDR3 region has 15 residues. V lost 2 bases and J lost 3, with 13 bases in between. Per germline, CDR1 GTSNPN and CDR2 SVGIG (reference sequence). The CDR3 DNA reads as TGTGCCTGGAGTTTTGGGATCAGGGCTAATGAAAAACTGTTTTTT. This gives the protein CAWSFGIRANEKLFF. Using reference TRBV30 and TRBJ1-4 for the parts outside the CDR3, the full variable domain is SQTIHQWPATLVQPVGSPLSLECTVEGTSNPNLYWYRQAAGRGLQLLFYSVGIGQISSEVPQNLSASRPQDRQFILSSKKLLLSDSGFYLCAWSFGIRANEKLFFGSGTQLSVL.

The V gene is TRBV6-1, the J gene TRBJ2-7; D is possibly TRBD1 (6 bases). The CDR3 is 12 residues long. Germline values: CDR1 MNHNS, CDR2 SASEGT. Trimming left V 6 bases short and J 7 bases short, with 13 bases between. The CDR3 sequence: CASRRQAGEQYV. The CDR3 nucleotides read TGTGCCAGCAGACGACAGGCAGGGGAGCAGTACGTC.

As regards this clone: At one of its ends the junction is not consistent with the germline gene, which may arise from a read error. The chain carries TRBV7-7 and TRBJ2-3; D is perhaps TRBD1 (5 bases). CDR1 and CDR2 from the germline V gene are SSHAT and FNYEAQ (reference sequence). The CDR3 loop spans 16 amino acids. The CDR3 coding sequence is TGTGCTAGCAGCCCCTATCAGGGTGTAAGAACAGATACGCAGTATTTT. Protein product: CASSPYQGVRTDTQYF.

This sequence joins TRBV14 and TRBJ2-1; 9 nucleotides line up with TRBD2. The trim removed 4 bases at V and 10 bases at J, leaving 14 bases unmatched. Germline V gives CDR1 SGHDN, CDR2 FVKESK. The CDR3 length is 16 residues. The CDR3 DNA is TGTGCCAGCAGCCCGTACCTTCGCGGGAGGGCAGAAGAGCAGTTCTTC. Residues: CASSPYLRGRAEEQFF.

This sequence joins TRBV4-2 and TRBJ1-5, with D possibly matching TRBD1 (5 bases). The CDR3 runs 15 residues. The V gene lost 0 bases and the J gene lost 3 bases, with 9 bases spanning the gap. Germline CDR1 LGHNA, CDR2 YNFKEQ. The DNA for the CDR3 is TGTGCCAGCAGCCAAGATTCGGGGGACAATCAGCCCCAGCATTTT. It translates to CASSQDSGDNQPQHF.

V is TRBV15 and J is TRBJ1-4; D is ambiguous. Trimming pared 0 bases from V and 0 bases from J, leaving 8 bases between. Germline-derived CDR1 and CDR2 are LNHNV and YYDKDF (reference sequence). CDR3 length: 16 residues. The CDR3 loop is CATSRDLQSTNEKLFF. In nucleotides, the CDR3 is TGTGCCACCAGCAGAGATTTACAGTCAACTAATGAAAAACTGTTTTTT.

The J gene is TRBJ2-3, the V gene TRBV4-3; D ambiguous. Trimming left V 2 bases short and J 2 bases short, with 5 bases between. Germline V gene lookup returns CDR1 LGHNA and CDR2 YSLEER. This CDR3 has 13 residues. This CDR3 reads CASSQQSTDTQYF. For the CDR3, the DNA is TGCGCCAGCAGCCAACAGTCCACAGATACGCAGTATTTT.

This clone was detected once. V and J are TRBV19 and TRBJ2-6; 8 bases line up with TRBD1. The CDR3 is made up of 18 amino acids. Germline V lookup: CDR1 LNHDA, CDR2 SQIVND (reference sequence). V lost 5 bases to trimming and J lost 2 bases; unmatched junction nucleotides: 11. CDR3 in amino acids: CASSVFSGGATGANVLTF. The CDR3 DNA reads TGTGCCAGTAGTGTGTTCTCAGGGGGCGCAACTGGGGCCAACGTCCTGACTTTC.

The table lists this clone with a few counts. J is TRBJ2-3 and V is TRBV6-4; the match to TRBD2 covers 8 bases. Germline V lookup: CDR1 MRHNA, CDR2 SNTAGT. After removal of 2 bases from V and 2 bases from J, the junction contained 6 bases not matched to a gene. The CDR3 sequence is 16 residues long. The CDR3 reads CASSDGAGGPTDTQYF. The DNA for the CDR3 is TGTGCCAGCAGTGACGGGGCGGGAGGTCCCACAGATACGCAGTATTTT.

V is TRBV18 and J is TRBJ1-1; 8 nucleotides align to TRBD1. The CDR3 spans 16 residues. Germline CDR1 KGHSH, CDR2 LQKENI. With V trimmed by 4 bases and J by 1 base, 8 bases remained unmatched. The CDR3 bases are TGTGCCAGCTCACATGGACAGGGACGGACGAACACTGAAGCTTTCTTT. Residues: CASSHGQGRTNTEAFF.

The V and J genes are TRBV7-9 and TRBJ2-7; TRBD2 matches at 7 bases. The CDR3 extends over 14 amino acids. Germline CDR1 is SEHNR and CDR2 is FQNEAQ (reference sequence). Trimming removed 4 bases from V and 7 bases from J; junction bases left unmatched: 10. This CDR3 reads CASSSPGLLWEQYV. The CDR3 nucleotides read TGTGCCAGCAGCTCTCCGGGACTACTATGGGAGCAGTACGTC.

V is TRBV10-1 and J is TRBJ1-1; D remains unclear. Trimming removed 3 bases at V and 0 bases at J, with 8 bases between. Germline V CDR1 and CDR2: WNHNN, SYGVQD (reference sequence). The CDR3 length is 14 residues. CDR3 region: CASSDSDMNTEAFF. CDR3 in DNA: TGCGCCAGCAGTGACTCAGACATGAACACTGAAGCTTTCTTT.

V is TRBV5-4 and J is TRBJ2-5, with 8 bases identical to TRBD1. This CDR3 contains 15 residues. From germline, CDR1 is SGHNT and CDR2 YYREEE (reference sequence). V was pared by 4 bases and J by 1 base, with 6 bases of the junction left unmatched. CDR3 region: CASSRRDRPQETQYF. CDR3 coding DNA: TGTGCCAGCAGCAGGAGGGACAGGCCCCAAGAGACCCAGTACTTC.

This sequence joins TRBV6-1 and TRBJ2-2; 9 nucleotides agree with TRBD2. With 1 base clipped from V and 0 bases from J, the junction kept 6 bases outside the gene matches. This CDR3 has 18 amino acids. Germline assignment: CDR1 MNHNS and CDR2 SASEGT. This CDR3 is CASSEGVAGAANTGELFF. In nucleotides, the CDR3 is TGTGCCAGCAGTGAAGGGGTAGCGGGAGCCGCGAACACCGGGGAGCTGTTTTTT.

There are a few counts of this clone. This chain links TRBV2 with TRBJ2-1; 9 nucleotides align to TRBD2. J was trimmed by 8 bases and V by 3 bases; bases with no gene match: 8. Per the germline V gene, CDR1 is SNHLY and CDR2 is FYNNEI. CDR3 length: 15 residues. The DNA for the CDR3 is TGTGCCAGCAGTGACACGGTAGCGGGAGTTCATGAGCAGTTCTTC. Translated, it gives CASSDTVAGVHEQFF.

CDR3 bases: TGTGCCAGCAGCAGACTAGCGGGAGGGGCAGATACGCAGTATTTT. Translation gives CASSRLAGGADTQYF. V is TRBV6-4 and J is TRBJ2-3; 14 nucleotides line up with TRBD2. CDR3 size: 15 residues. Trimming cost V 6 bases and J 4 bases; bases outside gene matches: 3. Germline loops: CDR1 MRHNA, CDR2 SNTAGT.

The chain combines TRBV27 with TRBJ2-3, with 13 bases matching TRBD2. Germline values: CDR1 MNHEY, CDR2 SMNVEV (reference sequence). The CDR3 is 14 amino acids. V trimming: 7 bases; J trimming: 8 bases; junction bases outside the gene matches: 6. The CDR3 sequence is CASKRTSGSGTQYF. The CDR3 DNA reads TGTGCCAGCAAGAGGACTAGCGGGAGCGGTACGCAGTATTTT.

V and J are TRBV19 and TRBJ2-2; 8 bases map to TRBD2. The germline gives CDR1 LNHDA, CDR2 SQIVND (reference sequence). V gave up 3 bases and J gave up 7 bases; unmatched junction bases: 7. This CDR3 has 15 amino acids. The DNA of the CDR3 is TGTGCCAGTAGTATCACGGGACTAGTAGTCGGGGAGCTGTTTTTT. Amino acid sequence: CASSITGLVVGELFF. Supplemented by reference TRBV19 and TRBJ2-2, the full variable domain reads DGGITQSPKYLFRKEGQNVTLSCEQNLNHDAMYWYRQDPGQGLRLIYYSQIVNDFQKGDIAEGYSVSREKKESFPLTVTSAQKNPTAFYLCASSITGLVVGELFFGEGSRLTVL.

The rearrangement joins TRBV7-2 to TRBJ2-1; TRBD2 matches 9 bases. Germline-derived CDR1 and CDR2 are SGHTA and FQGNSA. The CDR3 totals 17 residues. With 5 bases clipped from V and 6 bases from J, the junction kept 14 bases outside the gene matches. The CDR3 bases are TGTGCCAGCAGCCCAAGGGCGGGGACTAGCCGCCTCAATGAGCAGTTCTTC. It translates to CASSPRAGTSRLNEQFF.

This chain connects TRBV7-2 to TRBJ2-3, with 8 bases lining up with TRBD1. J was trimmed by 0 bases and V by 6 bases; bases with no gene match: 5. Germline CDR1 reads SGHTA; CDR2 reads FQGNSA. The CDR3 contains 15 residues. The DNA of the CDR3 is TGTGCCAGCAGAAGGACAGGGCAAAGCACAGATACGCAGTATTTT. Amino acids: CASRRTGQSTDTQYF. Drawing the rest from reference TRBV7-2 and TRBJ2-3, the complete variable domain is GAGVSQSPSNKVTEKGKDVELRCDPISGHTALYWYRQSLGQGLEFLIYFQGNSAPDKSGLPSDRFSAERTGGSVSTLTIQRTQQEDSAVYLCASRRTGQSTDTQYFGPGTRLTVL.

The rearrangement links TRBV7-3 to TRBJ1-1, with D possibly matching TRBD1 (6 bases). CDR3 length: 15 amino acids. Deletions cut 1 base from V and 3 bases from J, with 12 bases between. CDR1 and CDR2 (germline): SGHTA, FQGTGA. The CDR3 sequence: CASSLSAGVDTEAFF. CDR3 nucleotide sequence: TGTGCCAGCAGCTTAAGTGCAGGGGTGGACACTGAAGCTTTCTTT.

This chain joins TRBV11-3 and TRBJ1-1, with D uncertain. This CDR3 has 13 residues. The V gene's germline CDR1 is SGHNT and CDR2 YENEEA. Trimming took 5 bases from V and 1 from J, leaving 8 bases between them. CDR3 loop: CASSPETNTEAFF. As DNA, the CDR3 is TGTGCCAGCAGCCCGGAGACGAACACTGAAGCTTTCTTT.

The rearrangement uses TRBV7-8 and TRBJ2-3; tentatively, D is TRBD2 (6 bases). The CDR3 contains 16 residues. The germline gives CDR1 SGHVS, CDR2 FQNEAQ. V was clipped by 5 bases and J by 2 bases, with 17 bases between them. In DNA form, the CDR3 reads TGTGCCAGCAGCCCGCGACTAGTATCCGACACAGATACGCAGTATTTT. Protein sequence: CASSPRLVSDTDTQYF.